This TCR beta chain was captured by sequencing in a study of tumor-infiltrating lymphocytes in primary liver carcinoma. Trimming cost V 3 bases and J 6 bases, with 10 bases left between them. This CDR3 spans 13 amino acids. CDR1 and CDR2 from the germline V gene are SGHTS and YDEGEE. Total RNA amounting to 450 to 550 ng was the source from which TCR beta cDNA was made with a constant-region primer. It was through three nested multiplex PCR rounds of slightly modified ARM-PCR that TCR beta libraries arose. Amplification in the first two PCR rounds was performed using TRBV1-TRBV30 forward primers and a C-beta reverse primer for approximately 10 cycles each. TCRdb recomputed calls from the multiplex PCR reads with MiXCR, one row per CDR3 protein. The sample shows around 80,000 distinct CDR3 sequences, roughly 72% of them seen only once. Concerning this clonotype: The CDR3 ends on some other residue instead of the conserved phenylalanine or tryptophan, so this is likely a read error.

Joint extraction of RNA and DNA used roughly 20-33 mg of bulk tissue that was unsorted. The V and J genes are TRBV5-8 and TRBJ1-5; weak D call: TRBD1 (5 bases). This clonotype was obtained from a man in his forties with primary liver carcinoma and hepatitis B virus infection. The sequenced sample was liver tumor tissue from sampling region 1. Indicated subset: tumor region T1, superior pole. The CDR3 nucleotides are TGTGCCAGCAGCTCTGAAAGGGGTCAGCCCCAGCATCTT. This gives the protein CASSSERGQPQHL.